This T cell receptor beta chain was profiled in a study of cytomegalovirus exposure and HLA in healthy donors. Study-wide results and limits: TCR beta V segments were, for the most part, productive about 87% or about 30% of the time in an earlier analysis. TCR beta sequences reportedly predicted the HLA-A and HLA-B alleles of most subjects accurately.

Looked up from germline, CDR1 is LNHDA and CDR2 is SQIVND (reference sequence). The V gene end was trimmed by 6 bases and the J gene end by 4 bases; junction bases not matched to a gene: 13. CDR3 length equals 16 residues. The PCR contained 60 Vbeta and 13 Jbeta primers. Profiling relied on immunoSEQ multiplex PCR, and the TCRdb table lists in-frame clones only, not all of them. The table gives tens of thousands of clones; the top ten clones make up 2.5% to 3% of it. Worth noting for this clone: Antigen: not known.

Sample: PBMCs. The J gene is TRBJ2-7, the V gene TRBV19; 9 nucleotides agree with TRBD1. The receptor was derived from a man aged 35 to 55 in good health and CMV-seronegative. Here the CDR3 reads CASSYVRGQGLYEQYF. CDR3 DNA: TGTGCCAGTAGCTATGTGCGGGGACAGGGTCTATACGAGCAGTACTTC.